These 25 T cell receptor beta chains share one sample of origin, sequenced in a study of T cells in Graves' hyperthyroidism and ophthalmopathy (dated by TCRdb to about 2019). To prepare the library, multiplex PCR was applied. Sequencing was performed on an Illumina HiSeq 2000. The TCR beta CDR3 regions were amplified from the RNA transcripts. The first round of RT-PCR for the TCR CDR3 was performed with the HTBI primer set and the Qiagen OneStep RT-PCR kit. In TCRdb, the public reads were trimmed at Q25 with fastp and aligned with MiXCR, with productive beta chains retained. Duplicate CDR3 protein sequences are folded into a single record with the most common DNA and genes. Present in this sample are 500,000 to 600,000 distinct CDR3 sequences, 46% of which were seen just once. About 7.8% of the sample goes to the ten largest clones. The specimen was peripheral blood or thyroid tissue (not recorded which). The receptors shown here come from a woman aged 18-29 years with Graves' hyperthyroidism.

This clonotype was seen ten or more times. The chain uses TRBV4-1 and TRBJ2-5; D is ambiguous. V lost 0 bases and J lost 2, with 10 bases in between. The CDR3 is 15 residues long. Looked up from germline, CDR1 is MGHRA and CDR2 is YSYEKL. The CDR3 reads CASSQETTEQETQYF. The DNA for the CDR3 is TGCGCCAGCAGCCAAGAAACGACGGAACAAGAGACCCAGTACTTC.

This clonotype was recorded a few times. The V and J genes are TRBV6-5 and TRBJ2-6; D remains unclear. From germline, CDR1 is MNHEY and CDR2 SVGAGI. The germline V and J ends were trimmed by 5 bases and 4 bases, with 6 bases remaining between them. This CDR3 spans 13 amino acids. The chain's CDR3 is CASSRPGANVLTF. The CDR3, as DNA: TGTGCCAGCAGTCGGCCAGGGGCCAACGTCCTGACTTTC.

The chain is built from TRBV29-1 and TRBJ2-7; 10 bases are shared with TRBD2. The CDR3 sequence is 14 residues long. Germline V gene data show CDR1 as SQVTM and CDR2 as ANQGSEA. After removal of 4 bases from V and 2 bases from J, the junction contained 5 bases not matched to a gene. CDR3 in amino acids: CSVGTSGVAYEQYF. The CDR3 nucleotides read TGCAGCGTTGGGACTAGCGGAGTCGCCTACGAGCAGTACTTC.

The chain uses TRBV29-1 and TRBJ1-2; TRBD1 might be the D (5 bases). Germline values: CDR1 SQVTM, CDR2 ANQGSEA. This CDR3 has 14 amino acids. Trimming removed 2 bases from V and 1 base from J, with 11 bases in between. The CDR3 loop is CSVEQAGFNYGYTF. The CDR3 region has the DNA TGCAGCGTTGAACAGGCAGGGTTTAACTATGGCTACACCTTC.

The V gene is TRBV29-1, the J gene TRBJ1-3; 7 nucleotides line up with TRBD1. This CDR3 has 14 residues. In germline, CDR1 is SQVTM, CDR2 ANQGSEA. The ends lost 3 bases at V and 4 bases at J; junction bases unmatched: 6. The CDR3 region is CSVDGTDKGNTIYF. CDR3 bases: TGCAGCGTTGATGGGACAGATAAAGGAAACACCATATATTTT.

There are many counts of this clonotype. The chain carries TRBV19 and TRBJ2-7, with TRBD2 as a possible D gene (6 bases). V was shortened by 5 bases and J by 6 bases, with 20 bases between the two germline ends. Per the germline V gene, CDR1 is LNHDA and CDR2 is SQIVND (reference sequence). The CDR3 has 15 amino acids. The CDR3 DNA reads as TGTGCCAGTAGTTTAACCGGGACTGATCTGCTCGAGCAGTACTTC. This translates into CASSLTGTDLLEQYF.

Concerning this clonotype: A junction end diverges from the germline sequence, so it may reflect a read error. The gene calls are TRBV9 and TRBJ2-7; D not resolved. Germline V gives CDR1 SGDLS, CDR2 YYNGEE. CDR3 length equals 14 residues. The CDR3 is CASSVDQTSYEQNF. CDR3 coding DNA: TGTGCCAGCAGCGTCGACCAGACTTCCTACGAGCAGAACTTC.

This clonotype was observed many times. The chain carries TRBV19 and TRBJ2-7; D gene uncertain. Germline V lookup: CDR1 LNHDA, CDR2 SQIVND (reference sequence). The CDR3 is 12 amino acids. V lost 3 bases, J lost 5 bases, and 8 bases lay in between. CDR3 DNA sequence: TGTGCCAGTAGTATCACTCAAGACGAGCAGTACTTC. This translates into CASSITQDEQYF. Full variable domain (missing parts from reference TRBV19 and TRBJ2-7): DGGITQSPKYLFRKEGQNVTLSCEQNLNHDAMYWYRQDPGQGLRLIYYSQIVNDFQKGDIAEGYSVSREKKESFPLTVTSAQKNPTAFYLCASSITQDEQYFGPGTRLTVT.

This clonotype was recorded at least ten times. The J gene is TRBJ1-1, the V gene TRBV12-3 or TRBV12-4; the D is unclear. This CDR3 comprises 12 residues. V lost 1 base to trimming and J lost 5 bases, with 5 bases between them. CDR3 sequence reads: CASSLGETEAFF. The DNA of the CDR3 is TGTGCCAGCAGTTTAGGGGAAACTGAAGCTTTCTTT.

There are many counts of this clonotype. J is TRBJ1-5 and V is TRBV6-2 or TRBV6-3; D gene uncertain. The germline V and J ends were trimmed by 2 bases and 7 bases, with 9 bases remaining between them. CDR1 is MNHEY and CDR2 is SVGEGT in the germline V gene. The CDR3 is made up of 13 amino acids. Here the CDR3 reads CASSYRVGQPQHF. CDR3 in DNA: TGTGCCAGCAGTTACAGGGTGGGCCAGCCCCAGCATTTT.

In regard to this clonotype: This may arise from a read error, as a much more abundant clone is one base away. J is TRBJ2-7 and V is TRBV5-1, with D tentatively TRBD2 (5 bases). The CDR3 is 16 amino acids. V dropped 4 bases and J dropped 7 bases, with 24 bases sitting between them. Germline CDR1 reads SGHRS; CDR2 reads YFSETQ. The DNA of the CDR3 is TGCGCCAGCAGCACATATCTAGCTCCCGCGCGGAATGAGCAGTACTTC. It translates to CASSTYLAPARNEQYF.

The genes are TRBV19 and TRBJ2-1; D not certain. Germline loops: CDR1 LNHDA, CDR2 SQIVND (reference sequence). Trimming shortened V by 1 base and J by 8 bases, and 9 bases separated the two germline ends. The CDR3 is 13 residues long. The CDR3 spells CASSIGSQDEQFF. DNA for the CDR3: TGTGCCAGTAGTATAGGAAGCCAGGATGAGCAGTTCTTC. Based on the CDR3 plus reference TRBV19 and TRBJ2-1, the full variable domain is DGGITQSPKYLFRKEGQNVTLSCEQNLNHDAMYWYRQDPGQGLRLIYYSQIVNDFQKGDIAEGYSVSREKKESFPLTVTSAQKNPTAFYLCASSIGSQDEQFFGPGTRLTVL.

Concerning this clonotype: A much larger clonotype is one base distant, so this may be a read error. V and J are TRBV11-2 and TRBJ2-7; a possible D gene is TRBD2 (6 bases). Germline CDR1 and CDR2: SGHAT and FQNNGV. V lost 4 bases and J 7 bases, leaving 17 bases between the germline ends. The CDR3 sequence is 14 residues long. The CDR3 DNA reads as TGTGCCAGCAGCTCAGGAGGGGAATTCCAGGAGCAGTACTTC. It encodes CASSSGGEFQEQYF.

J is TRBJ2-5 and V is TRBV20-1; D not certain. The CDR3 totals 15 residues. Trimming shortened V by 1 base and J by 3 bases, and 15 bases separated the two germline ends. Germline V lookup: CDR1 DFQATT, CDR2 SNEGSKA (reference sequence). The DNA of the CDR3 is TGCAGTGCTAGAGCTAGTACGGGTGGTGAAGAGACCCAGTACTTC. Translated: CSARASTGGEETQYF.

V and J are TRBV12-5 and TRBJ2-5; no reliable D call. This CDR3 contains 13 residues. Per germline, CDR1 LGHNT and CDR2 FRNRAP. The CDR3 region has the DNA TGTGCCAGCAGTTTGGTCAACCAAGAGACCCAGTACTTC. This sequence encodes CASSLVNQETQYF.

For this clonotype: This is likely a read error, given that the CDR3 carries no conserved phenylalanine or tryptophan at its end. This sequence joins TRBV7-6 and TRBJ1-2, with 11 nucleotides matching TRBD1. This CDR3 is built from 14 residues. Trimming cost V 3 bases and J 6 bases; bases outside gene matches: 3. CDR1 is SGHVS and CDR2 is FNYEAQ in the germline V gene. DNA of the CDR3: TGTGCCAGCAGCTTCGGGGACAGGGGGGATGGCTACACCGTC. As protein: CASSFGDRGDGYTV.

In this sample, this clonotype turned up many times. The chain is built from TRBV5-1 and TRBJ1-2; D uncertain. Germline V gives CDR1 SGHRS, CDR2 YFSETQ. This CDR3 spans 15 amino acids. Trimming cost V 0 bases and J 3 bases, with 12 bases left between them. The DNA of the CDR3 is TGCGCCAGCAGCTTGGTGGGTACAACGGACTATGGCTACACCTTC. Translating gives CASSLVGTTDYGYTF.

Only a few counts were recorded for this clonotype. The rearrangement links TRBV7-2 to TRBJ1-4; 7 bases fit TRBD1. This CDR3 contains 14 residues. CDR1 is SGHTA, CDR2 FQGNSA, per germline. Unmatched junction bases numbered 6, after V lost 5 bases and J lost 6 bases. The CDR3 DNA reads TGTGCCAGCAGCCCTAGCGGGACAGATGAAAAACTGTTTTTT. It translates to CASSPSGTDEKLFF.

This clonotype was detected ten times or more. J is TRBJ1-2 and V is TRBV20-1, with a weak D call TRBD1 (5 bases). Deletions cut 3 bases from V and 7 bases from J, with 15 bases between. Germline values: CDR1 DFQATT, CDR2 SNEGSKA (reference sequence). This CDR3 spans 13 amino acids. CDR3 nucleotides: TGCAGTGCTAGCCTTGGCGGGGGGGGTGGCTACACCTTC. Protein sequence: CSASLGGGGGYTF.

Only a few counts were recorded for this clonotype. This chain uses TRBV7-8 with TRBJ2-7; tentatively, D is TRBD1 (5 bases). The CDR3 extends over 13 amino acids. CDR1 is SGHVS, CDR2 FQNEAQ, per germline. V lost 6 bases and J lost 3, with 12 bases in between. The CDR3 sequence is CASRTQGYYEQYF. The CDR3 DNA sequence: TGTGCCAGCAGGACTCAGGGTTACTACGAGCAGTACTTC.

This clonotype was counted a few times. The rearrangement joins TRBV27 to TRBJ1-5, with TRBD1 as a possible D gene (5 bases). There are 14 residues in the CDR3. The V and J ends lost 3 bases and 6 bases respectively, with 12 bases between them. Germline V gene lookup returns CDR1 MNHEY and CDR2 SMNVEV (reference sequence). The CDR3 protein is CASSFHGGVQPQHF. The CDR3 nucleotides are TGTGCCAGCAGTTTTCACGGGGGGGTTCAGCCCCAGCATTTT.

This clonotype was counted only a few times. It is likely a read error, because the conserved phenylalanine at the end of the CDR3 is missing. The DNA is left out, because the CDR3 cannot be placed on it with certainty; the CDR3 is given as TCRdb lists it. This rearrangement joins TRBV7-6 to TRBJ1-3; the table's D gene call, TRBD1, was not cross checked with the DNA. The CDR3 is 10 residues long, counting both termini. Germline V gene lookup returns CDR1 SGHVS and CDR2 FNYEAQ. CDR3 loop: CASSLGQGNY.

Worth noting for this clonotype: Sequence at one end of the junction differs from germline and may be a read error. The rearrangement links TRBV12-3 or TRBV12-4 to TRBJ1-1; maybe TRBD1 (5 bases). This CDR3 has 10 amino acids. The CDR3 coding sequence is TGTGCCAGCAGGGAGGGGATAGGTGGCTTT. The encoded protein is CASREGIGGF.

This clonotype was detected only a few times. This chain connects TRBV20-1 to TRBJ2-7, with 10 bases fitting TRBD2. J gave up 2 bases and V 0 bases, and 7 bases lay outside the gene matches. CDR1 is DFQATT and CDR2 is SNEGSKA in the germline V gene (reference sequence). The CDR3 sequence is 16 residues long. The CDR3 DNA is TGCAGTGCTAGAGATCCCCCACTAGCGGGGACCTACGAGCAGTACTTC. Translating gives CSARDPPLAGTYEQYF.

CDR3 amino acids: CASSWTSGSPLHF. Written as DNA, the CDR3 is TGTGCCAGCAGTTGGACTAGCGGGTCACCCCTCCACTTT. The gene calls are TRBV5-4 and TRBJ1-6; D is unclear. This CDR3 spans 13 amino acids. Germline V gene data show CDR1 as SGHNT and CDR2 as YYREEE (reference sequence). V gave up 5 bases and J gave up 10 bases, with 13 bases separating them.